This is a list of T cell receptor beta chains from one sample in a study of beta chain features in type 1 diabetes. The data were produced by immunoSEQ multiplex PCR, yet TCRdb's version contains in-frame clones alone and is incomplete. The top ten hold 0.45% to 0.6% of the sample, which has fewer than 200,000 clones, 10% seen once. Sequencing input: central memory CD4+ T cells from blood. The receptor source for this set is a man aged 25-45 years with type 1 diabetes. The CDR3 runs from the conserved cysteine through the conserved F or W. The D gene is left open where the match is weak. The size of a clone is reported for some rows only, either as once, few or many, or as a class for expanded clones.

DNA: TGTGCCAGCAGACGGACTTCTGCGAACACCGGGGAGCTGTTTTTT
CDR3: CASRRTSANTGELFF
J: TRBJ2-2
D: -
V: TRBV2
size: few
length: 15

DNA: TGTGCCTGGAGCCTAGGGACTAGCGGAGTTGGGGATACGCAGTATTTT
CDR3: CAWSLGTSGVGDTQYF
J: TRBJ2-3
D: TRBD2
V: TRBV30
size: few
length: 16

DNA: TGTGCCAGCAGCTTAGGCGAGGCCTATAGCAATCAGCCCCAGCATTTT
CDR3: CASSLGEAYSNQPQHF
J: TRBJ1-5
D: -
V: TRBV7-8
size: -
length: 16

DNA: TGTGCAAGTCGCTCTGGACAGGGCGATCAGCCCCAGCATTTT
CDR3: CASRSGQGDQPQHF
J: TRBJ1-5
D: -
V: TRBV12-2
size: few
length: 14

DNA: TGTGCCAGCAGCTCTCGGACTAGCGGGAGACGGTACGAGCAGTACTTC
CDR3: CASSSRTSGRRYEQYF
J: TRBJ2-7
D: TRBD2
V: TRBV7-8
size: -
length: 16

DNA: TGTGCCAGCGGCCGACAGAATGAGCAGTTCTTC
CDR3: CASGRQNEQFF
J: TRBJ2-1
D: -
V: TRBV2
size: few
length: 11

DNA: TGCAGCGTTAGGACGGGAAATCAGCCCCAGCATTTT
CDR3: CSVRTGNQPQHF
J: TRBJ1-5
D: -
V: TRBV29-1
size: -
length: 12

DNA: TGTGCCAGCAGCCAAGATCAGCAGGGTTCGAACACCGGGGAGCTGTTTTTT
CDR3: CASSQDQQGSNTGELFF
J: TRBJ2-2
D: -
V: TRBV4-2
size: -
length: 17

DNA: TGTGCCAGCAGCCAAGATGACGACGGTGGAGCCTACAATGAGCAGTTCTTC
CDR3: CASSQDDDGGAYNEQFF
J: TRBJ2-1
D: -
V: TRBV4-2
size: many
length: 17

DNA: TGCGCCAGCAGCTTAGACAGCTTCCAAGAGACCCAGTACTTC
CDR3: CASSLDSFQETQYF
J: TRBJ2-5
D: -
V: TRBV5-1
size: -
length: 14

DNA: TGTGCCAGCAGTCGGACGGACTATAACTATGGCTACACCTTC
CDR3: CASSRTDYNYGYTF
J: TRBJ1-2
D: -
V: TRBV11-1
size: -
length: 14

DNA: TGTGCCAGCAGCCCCTCCGGGACAGGGGACTACGAGCAGTACTTC
CDR3: CASSPSGTGDYEQYF
J: TRBJ2-7
D: TRBD1
V: TRBV11-3
size: few
length: 15

DNA: TGTGCCAGCAGCATACGGACTAGCGGGAGCACAGATACGCAGTATTTT
CDR3: CASSIRTSGSTDTQYF
J: TRBJ2-3
D: TRBD2
V: TRBV5-4
size: few
length: 16